The 11 T cell receptor beta chains below all came from one sample that was sequenced in a study of blood T cell repertoires in COVID-19. Here immunoSEQ multiplex PCR was the method, and the copy in TCRdb shows in-frame clones only, minus some. The data hold 110,000 to 150,000 clones, with 75% to 90% observed a single time. Sequenced sample: peripheral blood. The source of these receptors is a man in his 70s who had recovered from COVID-19.

This rearrangement joins TRBV2 to TRBJ1-2; 8 bases align to TRBD1. Trimming took 6 bases from V and 6 from J; bases not matched to a gene: 6. Germline values: CDR1 SNHLY, CDR2 FYNNEI. The CDR3 runs 13 residues. CDR3 residues: CASSTQGGDGYTF. CDR3 in DNA: TGTGCCAGCAGCACACAGGGGGGGGATGGCTACACCTTC.

The chain recombines TRBV6-5 with TRBJ2-3; D gene unclear. Germline CDR1 and CDR2: MNHEY and SVGAGI. This CDR3 has 11 residues. The V end was cut by 5 bases, the J end by 4 bases, with 4 bases between. The CDR3 coding sequence is TGTGCCAGCAGTCGCGCAGATACGCAGTATTTT. It yields the protein CASSRADTQYF.

The CDR3 DNA follows: TGCAGCGTTGAACTACAGGGGGCACATGGCTACACCTTC. Protein product: CSVELQGAHGYTF. The chain has TRBV29-1 and TRBJ1-2, with 9 bases identical to TRBD1. Germline CDR1 and CDR2: SQVTM and ANQGSEA. The V and J ends lost 2 bases and 6 bases, in that order; junction bases with no gene match: 4. The CDR3 is 13 residues long.

This clone was found a few times. The J gene is TRBJ1-4, the V gene TRBV19; 8 positions match TRBD1. V lost 3 bases to trimming and J lost 8 bases; unmatched junction nucleotides: 5. The germline gives CDR1 LNHDA, CDR2 SQIVND (reference sequence). The CDR3 has 14 amino acids. DNA of the CDR3: TGTGCCAGTAGTATGCAGGGGGCGGGCGAAAAACTGTTTTTT. The encoded protein is CASSMQGAGEKLFF.

The chain uses TRBV2 and TRBJ1-5; 10 bases are a match to TRBD1. Per germline, CDR1 SNHLY and CDR2 FYNNEI. Trimming removed 4 bases from V and 6 bases from J; junction bases left unmatched: 6. The CDR3 totals 15 residues. DNA of the CDR3: TGTGCCAGCAGTGGTAGGACAGGGGGTTTTCAGCCCCAGCATTTT. It specifies CASSGRTGGFQPQHF.

This chain links TRBV19 with TRBJ1-1; TRBD1 matches at 7 bases. CDR1 and CDR2 from the germline V gene are LNHDA and SQIVND (reference sequence). The junction had 9 bases not matched to a gene; V was cut back by 4 bases and J by 4 bases. The CDR3 runs to 15 residues. In DNA form, the CDR3 reads TGTGCCAGTAGTACCATGACAGGGCGGAGCACTGAAGCTTTCTTT. Its protein product is CASSTMTGRSTEAFF.

The CDR3 sequence is CATSDLEGNEQFF. The CDR3 nucleotides read TGTGCCACCAGTGATTTGGAGGGCAATGAGCAGTTCTTC. This chain joins TRBV24-1 and TRBJ2-1, with D maybe TRBD2 (5 bases). With 0 bases removed from V and 6 bases from J, the gap between germline ends came to 5 bases. The CDR3 totals 13 residues. The V gene's germline CDR1 is KGHDR and CDR2 SFDVKD.

The V gene is TRBV2, the J gene TRBJ1-3, with D perhaps TRBD1 (6 bases). CDR1 and CDR2 (germline): SNHLY, FYNNEI. The V gene lost 6 bases and the J gene lost 4 bases, with 22 bases spanning the gap. This CDR3 has 17 residues. This CDR3 is CASSSPRTATRGNTIYF. CDR3 coding DNA: TGTGCCAGCAGCTCCCCTCGGACAGCGACGAGAGGAAACACCATATATTTT. The variable domain in full, completed from reference TRBV2 and TRBJ1-3, reads EPEVTQTPSHQVTQMGQEVILRCVPISNHLYFYWYRQILGQKVEFLVSFYNNEISEKSEIFDDQFSVERPDGSNFTLKIRSTKLEDSAMYFCASSSPRTATRGNTIYFGEGSWLTVV.

V gene TRBV11-2 combines with J gene TRBJ2-3, with 8 bases fitting TRBD2. Germline CDR1 is SGHAT and CDR2 is FQNNGV. There are 17 residues in the CDR3. V shed 3 bases, J shed 0 bases, and the junction held 8 bases outside the gene matches. In DNA form, the CDR3 reads TGTGCCAGCAGCTTGGTTAGGGCGGGGGGAAGCACAGATACGCAGTATTTT. This translates into CASSLVRAGGSTDTQYF. Full variable domain (remainder filled in from reference TRBV11-2 and TRBJ2-3): EAGVAQSPRYKIIEKRQSVAFWCNPISGHATLYWYQQILGQGPKLLIQFQNNGVVDDSQLPKDRFSAERLKGVDSTLKIQPAKLEDSAVYLCASSLVRAGGSTDTQYFGPGTRLTVL.

The CDR3, as DNA: TGTGCCAGCTCACGAGGTTCTGGGGGGATCTACGAGCAGTACTTC. It codes for CASSRGSGGIYEQYF. The chain carries TRBV18 and TRBJ2-7; perhaps TRBD2 as D (6 bases). CDR3 length equals 15 residues. Germline V CDR1 and CDR2: KGHSH, LQKENI. Trimming pared 4 bases from V and 3 bases from J, leaving 16 bases between.

V is TRBV11-2 and J is TRBJ2-3, with 7 bases fitting TRBD1. Losses at the gene ends were 5 bases for V and 4 bases for J; bases not matched to a gene: 3. CDR1 SGHAT and CDR2 FQNNGV come from the germline V gene. CDR3 length equals 13 residues. The CDR3 reads CASSEGAADTQYF. CDR3 nucleotides: TGTGCCAGCAGCGAGGGGGCGGCAGATACGCAGTATTTT.